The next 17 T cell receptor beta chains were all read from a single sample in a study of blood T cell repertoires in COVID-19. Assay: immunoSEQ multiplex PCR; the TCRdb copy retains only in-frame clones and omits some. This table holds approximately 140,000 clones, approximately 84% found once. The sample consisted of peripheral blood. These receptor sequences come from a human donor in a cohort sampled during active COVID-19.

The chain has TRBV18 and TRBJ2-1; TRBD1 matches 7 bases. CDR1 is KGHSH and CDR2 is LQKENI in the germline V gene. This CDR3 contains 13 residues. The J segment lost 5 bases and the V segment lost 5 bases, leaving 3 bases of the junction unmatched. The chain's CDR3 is CASSTGADNEQFF. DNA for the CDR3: TGTGCCAGCTCAACAGGGGCAGACAATGAGCAGTTCTTC.

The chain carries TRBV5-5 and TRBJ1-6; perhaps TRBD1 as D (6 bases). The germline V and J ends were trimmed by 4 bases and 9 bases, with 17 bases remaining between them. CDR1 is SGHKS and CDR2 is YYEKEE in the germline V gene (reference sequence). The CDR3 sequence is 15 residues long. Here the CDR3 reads CASSREIQGSSPLHF. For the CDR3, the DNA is TGTGCCAGCAGCCGGGAAATACAGGGAAGTTCACCCCTCCACTTT.

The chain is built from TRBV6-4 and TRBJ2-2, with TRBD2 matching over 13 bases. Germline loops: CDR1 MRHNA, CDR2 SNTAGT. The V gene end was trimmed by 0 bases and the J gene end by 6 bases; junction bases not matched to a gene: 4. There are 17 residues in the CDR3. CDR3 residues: CASSDSGLAGMAGELFF. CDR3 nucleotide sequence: TGTGCCAGCAGTGACTCGGGACTAGCGGGGATGGCCGGGGAGCTGTTTTTT.

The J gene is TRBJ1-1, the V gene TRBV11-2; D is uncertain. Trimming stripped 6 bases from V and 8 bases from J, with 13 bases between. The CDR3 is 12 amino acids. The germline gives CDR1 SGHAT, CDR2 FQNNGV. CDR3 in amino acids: CASRKAAAEAFF. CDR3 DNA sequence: TGTGCCAGCAGAAAAGCCGCGGCGGAAGCTTTCTTT.

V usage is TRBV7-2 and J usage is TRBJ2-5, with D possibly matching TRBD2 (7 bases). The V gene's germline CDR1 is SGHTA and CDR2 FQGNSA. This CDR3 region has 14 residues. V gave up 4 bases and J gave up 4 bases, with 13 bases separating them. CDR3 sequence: CASSWGGARETQYF. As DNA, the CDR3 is TGTGCCAGCAGCTGGGGGGGGGCCCGAGAGACCCAGTACTTC.

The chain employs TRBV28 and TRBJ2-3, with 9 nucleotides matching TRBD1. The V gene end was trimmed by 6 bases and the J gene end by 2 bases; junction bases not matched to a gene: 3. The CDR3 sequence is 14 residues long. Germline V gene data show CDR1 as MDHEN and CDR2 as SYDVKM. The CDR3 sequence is CASSTGGPTDTQYF. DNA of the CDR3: TGTGCCAGCAGCACAGGGGGCCCCACAGATACGCAGTATTTT.

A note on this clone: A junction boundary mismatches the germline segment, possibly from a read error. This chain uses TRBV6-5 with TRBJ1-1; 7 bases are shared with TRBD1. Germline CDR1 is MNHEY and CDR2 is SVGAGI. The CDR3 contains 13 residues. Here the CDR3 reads CASSYSGGLSTLF. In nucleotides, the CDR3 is TGTGCCAGCAGTTATTCAGGGGGTTTAAGTACTCTCTTT.

The chain's CDR3 is CASSIITGDTEAFF. The DNA of the CDR3 is TGTGCCAGCAGCATTATTACAGGGGACACTGAAGCTTTCTTT. This chain connects TRBV9 to TRBJ1-1; 7 positions agree with TRBD1. The CDR3 covers 14 residues. J lost 3 bases, V lost 4 bases, and 6 bases had no gene match. The germline CDR1 and CDR2 sequences are SGDLS and YYNGEE.

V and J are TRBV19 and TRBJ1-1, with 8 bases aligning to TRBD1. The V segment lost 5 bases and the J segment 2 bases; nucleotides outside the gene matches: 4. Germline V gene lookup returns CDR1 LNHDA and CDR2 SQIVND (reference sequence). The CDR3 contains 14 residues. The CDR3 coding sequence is TGTGCCAGTAGTGTGGACAGGGTCAACACTGAAGCTTTCTTT. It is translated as CASSVDRVNTEAFF. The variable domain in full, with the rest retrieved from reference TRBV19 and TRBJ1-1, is DGGITQSPKYLFRKEGQNVTLSCEQNLNHDAMYWYRQDPGQGLRLIYYSQIVNDFQKGDIAEGYSVSREKKESFPLTVTSAQKNPTAFYLCASSVDRVNTEAFFGQGTRLTVV.

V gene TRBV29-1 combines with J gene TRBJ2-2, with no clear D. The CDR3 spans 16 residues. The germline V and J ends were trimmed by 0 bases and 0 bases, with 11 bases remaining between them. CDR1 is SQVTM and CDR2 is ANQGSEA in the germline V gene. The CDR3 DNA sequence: TGCAGCGTTGAAGAGCCAGGCGCCGCGAACACCGGGGAGCTGTTTTTT. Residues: CSVEEPGAANTGELFF.

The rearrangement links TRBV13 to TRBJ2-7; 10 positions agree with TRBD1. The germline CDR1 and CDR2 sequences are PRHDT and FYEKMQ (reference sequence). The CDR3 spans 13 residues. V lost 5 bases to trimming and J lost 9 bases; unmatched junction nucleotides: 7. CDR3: CASSGDRGNWQYF. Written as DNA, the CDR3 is TGTGCCAGCAGCGGGGACAGGGGAAACTGGCAGTACTTC.

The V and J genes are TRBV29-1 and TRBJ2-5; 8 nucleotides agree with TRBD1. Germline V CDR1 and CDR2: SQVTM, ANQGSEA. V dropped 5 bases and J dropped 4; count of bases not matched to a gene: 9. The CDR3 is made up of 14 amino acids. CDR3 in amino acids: CSVIKDRAIETQYF. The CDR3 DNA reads TGCAGCGTTATCAAGGACAGGGCGATAGAGACCCAGTACTTC.

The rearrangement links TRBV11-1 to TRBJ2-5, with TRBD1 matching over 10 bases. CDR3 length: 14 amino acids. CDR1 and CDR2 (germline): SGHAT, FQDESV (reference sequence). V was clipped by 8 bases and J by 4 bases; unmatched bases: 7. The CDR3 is CASVRDRGRETQYF. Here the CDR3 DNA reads TGTGCCAGCGTCCGAGACAGGGGGCGAGAGACCCAGTACTTC.

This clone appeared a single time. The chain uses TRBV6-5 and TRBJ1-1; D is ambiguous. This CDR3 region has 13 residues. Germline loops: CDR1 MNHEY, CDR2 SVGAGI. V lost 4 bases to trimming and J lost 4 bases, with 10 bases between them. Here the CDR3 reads CASSSSRGTEAFF. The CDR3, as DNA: TGTGCCAGCAGTTCCTCACGGGGCACTGAAGCTTTCTTT.

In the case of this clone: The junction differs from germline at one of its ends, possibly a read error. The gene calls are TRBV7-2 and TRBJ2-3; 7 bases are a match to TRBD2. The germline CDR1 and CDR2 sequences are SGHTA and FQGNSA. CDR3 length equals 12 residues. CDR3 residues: CASSLLGTGGNF. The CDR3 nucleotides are TGTGCCAGCAGCTTATTGGGAACCGGGGGGAACTTT.

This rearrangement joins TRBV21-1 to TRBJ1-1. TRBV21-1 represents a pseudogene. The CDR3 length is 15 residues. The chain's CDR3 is CASSKERVINTEAFF. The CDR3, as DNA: TGTGCCAGCAGCAAAGAGCGGGTGATCAACACTGAAGCTTTCTTT.

The CDR3 spells CASSLASRSGNTQYF. CDR3 coding DNA: TGCGCCAGCAGCTTGGCTAGCAGGAGTGGGAATACGCAGTATTTT. This chain uses TRBV5-1 with TRBJ2-3; the D gene is possibly TRBD2 (5 bases). The CDR3 covers 15 residues. CDR1 is SGHRS and CDR2 is YFSETQ in the germline V gene. V was shortened by 0 bases and J by 7 bases, with 15 bases between the two germline ends.